The present TCR beta chain was sequenced within a study of cytomegalovirus exposure and HLA in healthy donors. Study-level points and caveats: The study put some 160 TCR beta chains on its list as cytomegalovirus-associated. Reported findings show TCR beta sequences accurately forecast HLA-A and HLA-B alleles in most subjects.

The CDR3 sequence is 17 residues long. The junction had 6 bases not matched to a gene; V was cut back by 0 bases and J by 2 bases. Per germline, CDR1 SGHRS and CDR2 YFSETQ. Notes on this clone: Its target is not known.

Both 60 Vbeta primers and 13 Jbeta primers went into the PCR. This table comes from immunoSEQ multiplex PCR, and its TCRdb copy is limited to in-frame clones, with some not included. The sample lists around 130,000 clones; 65% to 90% were seen once. The gene calls are TRBV5-1 and TRBJ2-2; 8 bases are a match to TRBD1. The receptor was isolated from a female donor in good health and CMV-seronegative. The material sequenced was PBMCs. This CDR3 reads CASSLATGQGNTGELFF. In DNA, the CDR3 is TGCGCCAGCAGCTTGGCTACCGGACAGGGAAACACCGGGGAGCTGTTTTTT.